This entry describes one TCR beta chain. This entry is derived from a study of blood T cell repertoires in COVID-19. As for the study in general: Samples came from the United States, Italy and Spain, spanning acute and convalescent COVID-19. T cells, B-cell-depleted T cells, or PBMCs supplied cDNA or gDNA.

After removal of 4 bases from V and 7 bases from J, the junction contained 6 bases not matched to a gene. Germline-derived CDR1 and CDR2 are SGHNT and YYREEE (reference sequence). The CDR3 is 14 residues long. Clones were read by immunoSEQ multiplex PCR, and TCRdb kept only the in-frame ones, dropping some. This table holds approximately 170,000 clones, 80% to 90% found once. The sequence derives from a man in his forties or fifties with active or convalescent COVID-19. This sequence joins TRBV5-4 and TRBJ1-4; 8 bases agree with TRBD1. Sequenced material: peripheral blood. The CDR3 DNA reads as TGTGCCAGCAGCCGAGGACAGGGTGGTGAAAAACTGTTTTTT. As protein: CASSRGQGGEKLFF. Together with reference TRBV5-4 and TRBJ1-4, the CDR3 gives the full variable domain: ETGVTQSPTHLIKTRGQQVTLRCSSQSGHNTVSWYQQALGQGPQFIFQYYREEENGRGNFPPRFSGLQFPNYSSELNVNALELDDSALYLCASSRGQGGEKLFFGSGTQLSVL.